The rows below give T cell receptor beta chains drawn from one sample of a study of control samples from healthy donors and cancer patients. Sequencing was performed with immunoSEQ multiplex PCR; in TCRdb, only in-frame clones are kept and a portion is missing. The data contain around 80,000 clones, more than 70% of them singletons. Sequencing was carried out using blood. The source of these receptors is a man aged 50-60 years in good health. The CDR3 runs from the conserved cysteine through the conserved F or W. The D gene is left open where the match is weak. Only part of the rows carry a size: once, few, many, or a class if the clone is expanded.

j_gene: TRBJ2-7
d_gene: -
abundance: -
v_gene: TRBV11-2
CDR3aa: CASSLVGYGGGRNEQYF
CDR3nt: TGTGCCAGCAGCTTAGTCGGGTATGGCGGAGGACGGAACGAGCAGTACTTC

j_gene: TRBJ2-5
d_gene: TRBD2
abundance: -
v_gene: TRBV7-2
CDR3aa: CASSVSSGSQETQYF
CDR3nt: TGTGCCAGCAGCGTATCTAGCGGGAGCCAAGAGACCCAGTACTTC

j_gene: TRBJ2-7
d_gene: -
abundance: -
v_gene: TRBV7-9
CDR3aa: CASSSAGTAIYEQYF
CDR3nt: TGTGCCAGCAGCTCCGCCGGGACTGCAATCTACGAGCAGTACTTC

j_gene: TRBJ1-1
d_gene: -
abundance: -
v_gene: TRBV24-1
CDR3aa: CATSDSREGNTEAFF
CDR3nt: TGTGCCACCAGTGATTCGAGGGAGGGGAACACTGAAGCTTTCTTT

j_gene: TRBJ2-1
d_gene: -
abundance: -
v_gene: TRBV10-3
CDR3aa: CAISATLDNEQFF
CDR3nt: TGTGCCATCAGTGCGACTCTAGACAATGAGCAGTTCTTC

j_gene: TRBJ2-3
d_gene: -
abundance: -
v_gene: TRBV5-4
CDR3aa: CASSLMAGPTDTQYF
CDR3nt: TGTGCCAGCAGCTTGATGGCGGGCCCCACAGATACGCAGTATTTT

j_gene: TRBJ1-4
d_gene: -
abundance: -
v_gene: TRBV6-5
CDR3aa: CASSYGEGGEKLFF
CDR3nt: TGTGCCAGCAGTTACGGGGAGGGGGGTGAAAAACTGTTTTTT

j_gene: TRBJ1-4
d_gene: -
abundance: -
v_gene: TRBV6-5
CDR3aa: CAIPTATNEKLFF
CDR3nt: TGTGCCATCCCGACCGCAACTAATGAAAAACTGTTTTTT

j_gene: TRBJ2-7
d_gene: -
abundance: -
v_gene: TRBV30
CDR3aa: CAWSSGALPYEQYF
CDR3nt: TGTGCCTGGAGTAGCGGCGCCTTGCCCTACGAGCAGTACTTC

j_gene: TRBJ1-1
d_gene: -
abundance: -
v_gene: TRBV10-3
CDR3aa: CAISGVGRLNTEAFF
CDR3nt: TGTGCCATCAGTGGGGTAGGCAGGCTCAACACTGAAGCTTTCTTT

j_gene: TRBJ2-5
d_gene: -
abundance: -
v_gene: TRBV11-3
CDR3aa: CASSPPAPRETQYF
CDR3nt: TGTGCCAGCAGCCCGCCGGCCCCCCGGGAGACCCAGTACTTC

j_gene: TRBJ2-1
d_gene: TRBD1
abundance: -
v_gene: TRBV28
CDR3aa: CASSTTGTGTEQFF
CDR3nt: TGTGCCAGCAGTACAACCGGGACAGGGACTGAGCAGTTCTTC

j_gene: TRBJ2-5
d_gene: TRBD1
abundance: few
v_gene: TRBV6-5
CDR3aa: CASSYSGQGARETQYF
CDR3nt: TGTGCCAGCAGTTACTCGGGACAGGGGGCTCGAGAGACCCAGTACTTC

j_gene: TRBJ1-6
d_gene: -
abundance: -
v_gene: TRBV11-3
CDR3aa: CASGDGDNSPLHF
CDR3nt: TGTGCCAGCGGGGACGGTGATAATTCACCCCTCCACTTT

j_gene: TRBJ2-5
d_gene: -
abundance: -
v_gene: TRBV24-1
CDR3aa: CATSDTNQETQYF
CDR3nt: TGTGCCACCAGTGATACGAACCAAGAGACCCAGTACTTC

j_gene: TRBJ2-1
d_gene: -
abundance: few
v_gene: TRBV7-9
CDR3aa: CASSLAGAVYNEQFF
CDR3nt: TGTGCCAGCAGCTTAGCCGGAGCGGTATACAATGAGCAGTTCTTC

j_gene: TRBJ2-1
d_gene: -
abundance: -
v_gene: TRBV9
CDR3aa: CASSSPTYNEQFF
CDR3nt: TGTGCCAGCAGCTCCCCGACCTACAATGAGCAGTTCTTC

j_gene: TRBJ2-3
d_gene: -
abundance: -
v_gene: TRBV25-1
CDR3aa: CASNRGTDTQYF
CDR3nt: TGTGCCAGCAATCGCGGCACAGATACGCAGTATTTT

j_gene: TRBJ1-1
d_gene: -
abundance: -
v_gene: TRBV18
CDR3aa: CASSPIPGAEAFF
CDR3nt: TGTGCCAGCTCACCCATACCAGGGGCCGAAGCTTTCTTT

j_gene: TRBJ1-5
d_gene: TRBD1
abundance: -
v_gene: TRBV6-6
CDR3aa: CASSPDRGLYQPQHF
CDR3nt: TGTGCCAGCAGTCCTGACAGGGGCCTTTATCAGCCCCAGCATTTT

j_gene: TRBJ2-2
d_gene: -
abundance: -
v_gene: TRBV7-3
CDR3aa: CASSLLSTGELFF
CDR3nt: TGTGCCAGCAGCTTATTAAGCACCGGGGAGCTGTTTTTT

j_gene: TRBJ2-3
d_gene: -
abundance: -
v_gene: TRBV30
CDR3aa: CAWSKVGATDTQYF
CDR3nt: TGTGCCTGGAGTAAGGTGGGGGCCACAGATACGCAGTATTTT

j_gene: TRBJ1-1
d_gene: -
abundance: -
v_gene: TRBV7-2
CDR3aa: CATYREANTEAFF
CDR3nt: TGTGCTACCTACAGGGAGGCGAACACTGAAGCTTTCTTT

j_gene: TRBJ1-1
d_gene: -
abundance: few
v_gene: TRBV30
CDR3aa: CAWREGLNTEAFF
CDR3nt: TGTGCCTGGAGAGAAGGGTTGAACACTGAAGCTTTCTTT

j_gene: TRBJ1-5
d_gene: -
abundance: -
v_gene: TRBV6-1
CDR3aa: CASSEADRDYQPQHF
CDR3nt: TGTGCCAGCAGTGAGGCTGACAGAGATTATCAGCCCCAGCATTTT

j_gene: TRBJ2-5
d_gene: -
abundance: -
v_gene: TRBV9
CDR3aa: CASSATGSPETQYF
CDR3nt: TGTGCCAGCAGCGCCACAGGGTCCCCAGAGACCCAGTACTTC

j_gene: TRBJ2-6
d_gene: -
abundance: -
v_gene: TRBV6-4
CDR3aa: CASSEEGGANVLTF
CDR3nt: TGTGCCAGCAGTGAAGAGGGTGGGGCCAACGTCCTGACTTTC

j_gene: TRBJ2-3
d_gene: TRBD2
abundance: once
v_gene: TRBV5-1
CDR3aa: CASSLAEFDWASGFTDTQYF
CDR3nt: TGCGCCAGCAGCTTGGCCGAGTTTGACTGGGCTAGCGGTTTCACAGATACGCAGTATTTT

j_gene: TRBJ1-1
d_gene: TRBD1
abundance: few
v_gene: TRBV4-3
CDR3aa: CASSQDLHRGNTEAFF
CDR3nt: TGCGCCAGCAGCCAAGATCTTCACAGGGGGAACACTGAAGCTTTCTTT

j_gene: TRBJ2-7
d_gene: TRBD1
abundance: -
v_gene: TRBV5-6
CDR3aa: CASSSDTFDRGAGTGEQYF
CDR3nt: TGTGCCAGCAGCTCAGACACATTCGACAGGGGGGCAGGTACGGGCGAGCAGTACTTC

j_gene: TRBJ1-2
d_gene: -
abundance: -
v_gene: TRBV6-2/TRBV6-3
CDR3aa: CASSNNRGTSSYGYTF
CDR3nt: TGTGCCAGCAGCAATAACCGCGGGACCTCTTCCTATGGCTACACCTTC

j_gene: TRBJ2-5
d_gene: -
abundance: -
v_gene: TRBV19
CDR3aa: CAAKGSGAETQYF
CDR3nt: TGTGCCGCCAAGGGCTCGGGGGCGGAGACCCAGTACTTC

j_gene: TRBJ1-5
d_gene: -
abundance: -
v_gene: TRBV6-6
CDR3aa: CASSSQGSGNQPQHF
CDR3nt: TGTGCCAGCAGTTCGCAGGGTTCGGGCAATCAGCCCCAGCATTTT

j_gene: TRBJ1-2
d_gene: -
abundance: -
v_gene: TRBV18
CDR3aa: CASSPDRSGSGYTF
CDR3nt: TGTGCCAGCTCTCCCGACAGGAGCGGCAGTGGCTACACCTTC

j_gene: TRBJ2-6
d_gene: -
abundance: -
v_gene: TRBV18
CDR3aa: CASSPPTGGANVLTF
CDR3nt: TGTGCCAGCTCACCACCGACAGGTGGGGCCAACGTCCTGACTTTC

j_gene: TRBJ1-5
d_gene: -
abundance: -
v_gene: TRBV6-2/TRBV6-3
CDR3aa: CASSFRAGQPQHF
CDR3nt: TGTGCCAGCAGTTTTAGGGCGGGTCAGCCCCAGCATTTT

j_gene: TRBJ1-3
d_gene: -
abundance: -
v_gene: TRBV30
CDR3aa: CAWSTGLFSGNTIYF
CDR3nt: TGTGCCTGGTCGACAGGTCTCTTCTCTGGAAACACCATATATTTT

j_gene: TRBJ2-5
d_gene: TRBD1
abundance: -
v_gene: TRBV28
CDR3aa: CASSFIIGTDQETQYF
CDR3nt: TGTGCCAGCAGTTTTATAATAGGGACAGATCAAGAGACCCAGTACTTC

j_gene: TRBJ1-2
d_gene: -
abundance: once
v_gene: TRBV27
CDR3aa: CASSYRTDANYGYTF
CDR3nt: TGTGCCAGCAGTTATCGCACAGACGCGAACTATGGCTACACCTTC

j_gene: TRBJ2-7
d_gene: TRBD1
abundance: -
v_gene: TRBV6-2/TRBV6-3
CDR3aa: CASSYRGPYEQYF
CDR3nt: TGTGCCAGCAGTTACAGGGGGCCCTACGAGCAGTACTTC

j_gene: TRBJ2-3
d_gene: -
abundance: once
v_gene: TRBV28
CDR3aa: CASRSVGATDTQYF
CDR3nt: TGTGCCAGCAGATCGGTGGGGGCCACAGATACGCAGTATTTT

j_gene: TRBJ1-5
d_gene: -
abundance: -
v_gene: TRBV30
CDR3aa: CAWSALRSNQPQHF
CDR3nt: TGTGCCTGGAGTGCGCTACGCTCGAATCAGCCCCAGCATTTT

j_gene: TRBJ1-1
d_gene: TRBD1
abundance: -
v_gene: TRBV18
CDR3aa: CASSPAIWTGGTEAFF
CDR3nt: TGTGCCAGCTCACCCGCCATTTGGACAGGGGGCACTGAAGCTTTCTTT

j_gene: TRBJ1-1
d_gene: -
abundance: -
v_gene: TRBV4-3
CDR3aa: CASSWGENTEAFF
CDR3nt: TGCGCCAGCAGCTGGGGGGAGAACACTGAAGCTTTCTTT

j_gene: TRBJ1-2
d_gene: TRBD1
abundance: -
v_gene: TRBV27
CDR3aa: CASTSPGTVYGYTF
CDR3nt: TGTGCCAGCACCTCCCCCGGGACAGTCTATGGCTACACCTTC

j_gene: TRBJ2-2
d_gene: -
abundance: few
v_gene: TRBV24-1
CDR3aa: CATSDSVTNTGELFF
CDR3nt: TGTGCCACCAGTGATTCAGTGACAAACACCGGGGAGCTGTTTTTT

j_gene: TRBJ2-1
d_gene: -
abundance: -
v_gene: TRBV9
CDR3aa: CASSVEGFEGNEQFF
CDR3nt: TGTGCCAGCAGCGTGGAGGGGTTCGAGGGCAATGAGCAGTTCTTC

j_gene: TRBJ1-3
d_gene: -
abundance: -
v_gene: TRBV25-1
CDR3aa: CASSERNTIYF
CDR3nt: TGTGCCAGCAGTGAACGCAACACCATATATTTT